The 8 T cell receptor beta chains listed next were all sequenced from one sample in a study of cytomegalovirus exposure and HLA in healthy donors (dated 2017 in TCRdb). Library preparation employed the immunoSEQ multiplex PCR assay. TCRdb carries this immuneACCESS record with in-frame sequences only. Its versions omit some clonotypes, under half of them owing to an unresolved V gene in the studies checked, with the rest unexplained. The table for this sample lists under 250,000 clones; 87% of them were counted only once. Of the sample, roughly 2% falls within the top ten clones. The specimen was PBMCs. Receptors were obtained from a woman aged 18-29 years in good health and CMV-seropositive.

V is TRBV5-1 and J is TRBJ2-5, with 9 bases lining up with TRBD1. Losses at the gene ends were 3 bases for V and 4 bases for J; bases not matched to a gene: 7. CDR3 length equals 15 residues. CDR1 is SGHRS and CDR2 is YFSETQ in the germline V gene. The CDR3 nucleotides are TGCGCCAGCAGCTCCCCCGGGACAGGGCCAGAGACCCAGTACTTC. Amino acids: CASSSPGTGPETQYF.

J is TRBJ2-5 and V is TRBV27, with TRBD1 matching 7 bases. With 2 bases clipped from V and 0 bases from J, the junction kept 0 bases outside the gene matches. The CDR3 length is 14 residues. Germline V gene lookup returns CDR1 MNHEY and CDR2 SMNVEV (reference sequence). The CDR3 bases are TGTGCCAGCAGTTTAGACAGGGACCAAGAGACCCAGTACTTC. This encodes CASSLDRDQETQYF.

The CDR3 DNA follows: TGTGCCAGCAGCCCGGAACGGGGAGTAAACCACTACGAGCAGTACTTC. Its protein product is CASSPERGVNHYEQYF. V and J are TRBV5-6 and TRBJ2-7, with TRBD2 as a possible D gene (5 bases). Trimming removed 4 bases at V and 3 bases at J, with 20 bases between. The CDR3 is 16 amino acids. CDR1 and CDR2 from the germline V gene are SGHDT and YYEEEE.

The chain has TRBV6-1 and TRBJ1-5; TRBD1 matches 10 bases. Germline-derived CDR1 and CDR2 are MNHNS and SASEGT. V lost 6 bases and J lost 3; bases outside the gene matches: 5. The CDR3 consists of 15 residues. The CDR3 loop is CASSRGTGDNQPQHF. CDR3 bases: TGTGCCAGCAGCCGAGGGACAGGGGACAATCAGCCCCAGCATTTT.

This clone was seen only once. The V call is TRBV10-3, the J call TRBJ2-5; possible D gene TRBD1, 5 bases. Per the germline V gene, CDR1 is ENHRY and CDR2 is SYGVKD. CDR3 length: 13 residues. V was pared by 3 bases and J by 4 bases, with 9 bases between. In DNA, the CDR3 is TGTGCCATCAGTGAAATGGGGCGAGAGACCCAGTACTTC. Amino acid sequence: CAISEMGRETQYF.

CDR3 bases: TGTGCCAGCAGCTTAGAAAGCCCCGACAGGGCTCAACCGAACACTGAAGCTTTCTTT. Residues: CASSLESPDRAQPNTEAFF. The chain joins TRBV11-2 to TRBJ1-1; 7 bases are shared with TRBD1. Germline V gives CDR1 SGHAT, CDR2 FQNNGV. V dropped 0 bases and J dropped 1; count of bases not matched to a gene: 14. The CDR3 is 19 residues long.

The chain links TRBV11-2 to TRBJ2-5; 7 nucleotides agree with TRBD1. Germline V gives CDR1 SGHAT, CDR2 FQNNGV. Losses at the gene ends were 1 base for V and 0 bases for J; bases not matched to a gene: 2. The CDR3 has 15 residues. CDR3 residues: CASSLVTGDQETQYF. CDR3 nucleotide sequence: TGTGCCAGCAGCTTAGTAACAGGGGACCAAGAGACCCAGTACTTC.

V is TRBV28 and J is TRBJ2-1; 10 bases align to TRBD2. V was pared by 6 bases and J by 5 bases, with 7 bases of the junction left unmatched. The germline V gene has CDR1 MDHEN and CDR2 SYDVKM. The CDR3 runs 15 residues. The CDR3 nucleotides read TGTGCCAGCAGGCTAGCGGGAGAGGCGGACAATGAGCAGTTCTTC. It specifies CASRLAGEADNEQFF.